Sequencing of this TCR beta chain was carried out in a study of blood T cells in healthy people across ages. The junction had 9 bases not matched to a gene; V was cut back by 0 bases and J by 0 bases. CDR1 is SGDLS, CDR2 YYNGEE, per germline. This CDR3 comprises 19 residues. Through a sample-barcoded 5' primer and a J-beta primer mix, a second PCR was run for roughly 6 to 11 cycles. TCRdb redid the calling of the 5' RACE reads with MiXCR, one entry per CDR3 protein. This table has about 500,000 distinct CDR3 sequences, less than 25% appearing once. This clonotype was counted between two and nine times. Its cognate antigen is unknown. Overall study findings and caveats: Greater diversity and more naive CD4+ cells were seen in long-lived donors than in aged donors.

A further study also used this sample, focusing on T cells of mothers and their children. That paper adds: Donors comprised a few healthy Caucasian mothers plus their six children. The M1S primer of the second PCR added sample barcodes and 2-4 random nucleotides. Related pairs of mothers and children showed slightly higher, non-significant overlap versus unrelated pairs.

This clonotype was sampled from a boy younger than 18 in good health. The chain has TRBV9 and TRBJ2-4, with 10 nucleotides matching TRBD2. The sequenced sample was blood. CDR3: CASSVDPLAGDLAKNIQYF. The DNA for the CDR3 is TGTGCCAGCAGCGTAGATCCCCTAGCGGGAGATCTAGCCAAAAACATTCAGTACTTC.